These 3 T cell receptor beta chains were sequenced from one sample in a study of blood T cell repertoires in COVID-19. TCRdb's copy holds only in-frame clones and misses some; the assay was immunoSEQ multiplex PCR. The sample carries some 330,000 clones, more than 75% recorded once. Sequencing input: PBMCs or T cells enriched from blood (not recorded which). All receptors derive from a man younger than 40 who had recovered from COVID-19.

Here the CDR3 DNA reads TGTGCCAGCAGCGATACAGGGGGAGATTCACCCCTCCACTTT. The encoded protein is CASSDTGGDSPLHF. The chain combines TRBV14 with TRBJ1-6, with 8 bases identical to TRBD1. This CDR3 contains 14 residues. Losses at the gene ends were 5 bases for V and 8 bases for J; bases not matched to a gene: 5. Per germline, CDR1 SGHDN and CDR2 FVKESK.

This clone was picked up one time. The gene calls are TRBV27 and TRBJ2-7, with TRBD2 matching over 7 bases. CDR1 MNHEY and CDR2 SMNVEV come from the germline V gene (reference sequence). The CDR3 totals 15 residues. With 1 base clipped from V and 3 bases from J, the junction kept 6 bases outside the gene matches. This CDR3 is CASSLWEGYGYEQYF. CDR3 in DNA: TGTGCCAGCAGTTTATGGGAGGGGTACGGCTACGAGCAGTACTTC.

V gene TRBV6-1 combines with J gene TRBJ1-1; D is uncertain. Germline values: CDR1 MNHNS, CDR2 SASEGT. The CDR3 spans 12 residues. V was pared by 3 bases and J by 8 bases, with 10 bases between. CDR3 coding DNA: TGTGCCAGCAGTGAGTTCGCCACAGAAGCTTTCTTT. Translation gives CASSEFATEAFF.